The rows below give T cell receptor beta chains drawn from one sample of a study of control samples from healthy donors and cancer patients. This table comes from immunoSEQ multiplex PCR, and its TCRdb copy is limited to in-frame clones, with some not included. The sample has 150,000 or so clones, approximately 94% seen once. Material: blood. Receptors were obtained from a man in his forties in good health. CDR3s include the opening cysteine and the closing phenylalanine or tryptophan. D genes are given only for firm matches. Only some rows state a clone size, as once, few, many or a class for expanded clones.

D gene: TRBD1; clone size: NA; J gene: TRBJ2-7; V gene: TRBV25-1; CDR3 DNA: TGTGCCAGCAGGCAGGGGGCCTCCTACGAGCAGTACTTC; CDR3 protein: CASRQGASYEQYF
D gene: NA; clone size: NA; J gene: TRBJ1-5; V gene: TRBV6-2/TRBV6-3; CDR3 DNA: TGTGCCAGCAGCCGCGGTCCCAATCAGCCCCAGCATTTT; CDR3 protein: CASSRGPNQPQHF
D gene: TRBD1; clone size: NA; J gene: TRBJ1-1; V gene: TRBV9; CDR3 DNA: TGTGCCAGCAGCAGACAGGGAATTGAAGCTTTCTTT; CDR3 protein: CASSRQGIEAFF
D gene: NA; clone size: NA; J gene: TRBJ2-3; V gene: TRBV10-2; CDR3 DNA: TGCGCCAGCAGTGGCCTCGCGGGGACGGATACGCAGTATTTT; CDR3 protein: CASSGLAGTDTQYF
D gene: NA; clone size: NA; J gene: TRBJ2-1; V gene: TRBV27; CDR3 DNA: TGTGCCAGCAGTTTAGATCACGGGGGTGAGCAGTTCTTC; CDR3 protein: CASSLDHGGEQFF
D gene: NA; clone size: NA; J gene: TRBJ2-1; V gene: TRBV15; CDR3 DNA: TGTGCCACCCGCAGGGTATCCTACAATGAGCAGTTCTTC; CDR3 protein: CATRRVSYNEQFF
D gene: NA; clone size: NA; J gene: TRBJ1-2; V gene: TRBV7-2; CDR3 DNA: TGTGCCAGCAGCTCTCTGCGGACAGAGATCTATGGCTACACCTTC; CDR3 protein: CASSSLRTEIYGYTF
D gene: NA; clone size: once; J gene: TRBJ2-1; V gene: TRBV24-1; CDR3 DNA: TGTGCCACCAGCGGGAGAGGGCTGCCTTACAATGAGCAGTTCTTC; CDR3 protein: CATSGRGLPYNEQFF
D gene: NA; clone size: once; J gene: TRBJ1-1; V gene: TRBV6-5; CDR3 DNA: TGTGCCAGCAGCGGACGGTCGACTGAAGCTTTCTTT; CDR3 protein: CASSGRSTEAFF
D gene: NA; clone size: NA; J gene: TRBJ2-3; V gene: TRBV3-1/TRBV3-2; CDR3 DNA: TGTGCCAGCAGCCCCTATGGTAGCACAGATACGCAGTATTTT; CDR3 protein: CASSPYGSTDTQYF
D gene: NA; clone size: few; J gene: TRBJ2-7; V gene: TRBV6-2/TRBV6-3; CDR3 DNA: TGTGCCAGCAGCGTAACGCAGGGAAGCGAGCAGTACTTC; CDR3 protein: CASSVTQGSEQYF
D gene: NA; clone size: NA; J gene: TRBJ2-2; V gene: TRBV5-1; CDR3 DNA: TGCGCCAGCACCTCCCCGAGGGCAGGTACCGGGGAGCTGTTTTTT; CDR3 protein: CASTSPRAGTGELFF
D gene: NA; clone size: NA; J gene: TRBJ1-1; V gene: TRBV6-6; CDR3 DNA: TGTGCCAGCACGGGGGGGACACAGAACACTGAAGCTTTCTTT; CDR3 protein: CASTGGTQNTEAFF
D gene: NA; clone size: NA; J gene: TRBJ1-1; V gene: TRBV7-6; CDR3 DNA: TGTGCCAGCAGCTTAGCCCCCCCAGGAGGGTCGAACACTGAAGCTTTCTTT; CDR3 protein: CASSLAPPGGSNTEAFF
D gene: NA; clone size: once; J gene: TRBJ2-7; V gene: TRBV9; CDR3 DNA: TGTGCCAGCAGCCTGCACGGAGGGAGCTCCTACGAGCAGTACTTC; CDR3 protein: CASSLHGGSSYEQYF
D gene: NA; clone size: NA; J gene: TRBJ1-5; V gene: TRBV2; CDR3 DNA: TGTGCCAGCAGTGAATCTGGGCCCAGGAATCAGCCCCAGCATTTT; CDR3 protein: CASSESGPRNQPQHF
D gene: NA; clone size: once; J gene: TRBJ1-2; V gene: TRBV18; CDR3 DNA: TGTGCCAGCTCCAACGGGGGGGAATACTATGGCTACACCTTC; CDR3 protein: CASSNGGEYYGYTF
D gene: NA; clone size: NA; J gene: TRBJ1-2; V gene: TRBV28; CDR3 DNA: TGTGCCAGCAGACCGGGACGGAACTATGGCTACACCTTC; CDR3 protein: CASRPGRNYGYTF
D gene: TRBD1; clone size: NA; J gene: TRBJ1-1; V gene: TRBV4-2; CDR3 DNA: TGTGCCAGCAGCCAAGATAAGAGACAGGGCGCTGAAGCTTTCTTT; CDR3 protein: CASSQDKRQGAEAFF
D gene: NA; clone size: NA; J gene: TRBJ2-4; V gene: TRBV11-2; CDR3 DNA: TGTGCCAGCCCCCAGCCGGGGCACATTCAGTACTTC; CDR3 protein: CASPQPGHIQYF
D gene: NA; clone size: NA; J gene: TRBJ1-5; V gene: TRBV19; CDR3 DNA: TGTGCCAGTAGAGGTAGGAGCCCCAATCAGCCCCAGCATTTT; CDR3 protein: CASRGRSPNQPQHF
D gene: TRBD1; clone size: NA; J gene: TRBJ2-7; V gene: TRBV6-6; CDR3 DNA: TGTGCCAGCAGCGGGACAGGGAGGGGGTACGAGCAGTACTTC; CDR3 protein: CASSGTGRGYEQYF
D gene: NA; clone size: NA; J gene: TRBJ1-2; V gene: TRBV24-1; CDR3 DNA: TGTGCCACCAGTAAGGCTGGTAATGGCTACACCTTC; CDR3 protein: CATSKAGNGYTF
D gene: NA; clone size: NA; J gene: TRBJ2-3; V gene: TRBV19; CDR3 DNA: TGTGCCAGTAGTCCAGCCGGGGATACGCAGTATTTT; CDR3 protein: CASSPAGDTQYF
D gene: NA; clone size: NA; J gene: TRBJ1-6; V gene: TRBV30; CDR3 DNA: TGTGCCTGGAGTGTACTCGGACCCCTCCACTTT; CDR3 protein: CAWSVLGPLHF
D gene: TRBD1; clone size: NA; J gene: TRBJ1-3; V gene: TRBV2; CDR3 DNA: TGTGCCAGCAGTATCCGGGACAGCTCTGGAAACACCATATATTTT; CDR3 protein: CASSIRDSSGNTIYF
D gene: NA; clone size: once; J gene: TRBJ2-7; V gene: TRBV6-5; CDR3 DNA: TGTGCCAGCAGCGAGGGCCCCCTCTACGAGCAGTACTTC; CDR3 protein: CASSEGPLYEQYF
D gene: NA; clone size: NA; J gene: TRBJ1-2; V gene: TRBV12-3/TRBV12-4; CDR3 DNA: TGTGCCAGCAGTCCGACAGTACTCTATGGCTACACCTTC; CDR3 protein: CASSPTVLYGYTF
D gene: NA; clone size: NA; J gene: TRBJ1-1; V gene: TRBV6-5; CDR3 DNA: TGTGCCAGCAGTTACCGGAATCGAGGACCATTCACTGAAGCTTTCTTT; CDR3 protein: CASSYRNRGPFTEAFF